This is a list of T cell receptor beta chains from one sample in a study of T cell clones after liver transplantation. Repertoires were generated with immunoSEQ multiplex PCR, while TCRdb's copy carries only in-frame clones and drops some. The sample holds around 76,000 clones, over 70% seen once. This sample comprised CD4+ T cells from blood, obtained 12 months after liver transplant. All receptors derive from a human patient who received a liver transplant. Some of these T cells may belong to the graft donor. Both conserved end residues are part of each CDR3. Fields, in order: J gene, CDR3 length, V gene, CDR3 protein.

TRBJ2-5	13	TRBV28	CASNLGVQETQYF
TRBJ1-5	13	TRBV10-3	CAISRDGNQPQHF
TRBJ1-3	17	TRBV19	CASKTRPGQDIGNTIYF
.	13	TRBV7-7	CASSEGARGEQYF
TRBJ2-1	15	TRBV7-2	CASSPQASSYNEQFF
TRBJ2-5	13	TRBV30	CAFCLNPQETQYF
TRBJ1-2	14	TRBV30	CAWQWTRLKGGYTF
TRBJ2-7	18	TRBV4-3	CASSQDWSPLAASYEQYF
TRBJ1-1	14	TRBV2	CASSAKGWGTEAFF
TRBJ2-7	16	TRBV27	CASSLGLAGRPYEQYF
TRBJ2-5	13	TRBV7-2	CASSVLWQETQYF
TRBJ2-7	15	TRBV6-5	CASSYSRDGYYEQYF
TRBJ2-7	16	TRBV7-2	CASSLSNSGGTYEQYF
TRBJ1-1	15	TRBV19	CASSDPGGTNTEAFF
TRBJ2-3	12	TRBV14	CASSLLTDTQYF
TRBJ2-3	15	TRBV5-8	CASIMTGGYTDTQYF
TRBJ2-1	13	TRBV4-3	CASSQKQGNEQFF
TRBJ2-7	14	TRBV10-3	CATSGGRSSYEQYF
TRBJ2-5	17	TRBV2	CATMTGWLAGGQETQYF
TRBJ2-7	15	TRBV5-1	CASSLEPGDTYEQYF
TRBJ1-1	13	TRBV7-2	CASRRNLRTEAFF
TRBJ1-1	15	TRBV28	CASSPPPDTNPEAFF
TRBJ2-6	16	TRBV4-1	CASSQPISSGANVLTF
TRBJ1-1	14	TRBV19	CASSVLTANTEAFF
TRBJ1-3	14	TRBV10-2	CASSNGDRDRTIYF
TRBJ2-3	16	TRBV18	CASSYLYRDDTDTQYF
TRBJ1-1	14	TRBV4-3	CASSPQQGLGEAFF
TRBJ2-3	12	TRBV7-8	CASSEGLGTQYF
TRBJ1-5	14	TRBV21-1	CASSSRDRNQPQHF
TRBJ2-4	16	TRBV7-2	CASSSELSLAKNIQYF
TRBJ2-2	16	TRBV18	CASSPGLSDRSGELFF
TRBJ2-3	17	TRBV5-1	CASSLGSSGSGGDTQYF
TRBJ2-7	17	TRBV18	CASSERRAGGGSYEQYF
TRBJ1-5	13	TRBV5-4	CASSLAPNQPQHF
TRBJ1-2	13	TRBV28	CASRIGRDYGYTF
TRBJ2-5	13	TRBV29-1	CSGRLAAGETQYF
TRBJ2-2	14	TRBV5-1	CASIQSDRTGELFF
TRBJ1-1	14	TRBV5-1	CASSEQGVVSEAFF
TRBJ1-1	13	TRBV15	CATSREVNTEAFF
TRBJ2-5	13	TRBV5-4	CASSATGEETQYF
TRBJ1-2	12	TRBV10-3	CAINPGDGGYTF
TRBJ1-1	13	TRBV6-1	CASSERGGTEAFF
TRBJ1-5	14	TRBV6-6	CASSTAGNYQPQHF